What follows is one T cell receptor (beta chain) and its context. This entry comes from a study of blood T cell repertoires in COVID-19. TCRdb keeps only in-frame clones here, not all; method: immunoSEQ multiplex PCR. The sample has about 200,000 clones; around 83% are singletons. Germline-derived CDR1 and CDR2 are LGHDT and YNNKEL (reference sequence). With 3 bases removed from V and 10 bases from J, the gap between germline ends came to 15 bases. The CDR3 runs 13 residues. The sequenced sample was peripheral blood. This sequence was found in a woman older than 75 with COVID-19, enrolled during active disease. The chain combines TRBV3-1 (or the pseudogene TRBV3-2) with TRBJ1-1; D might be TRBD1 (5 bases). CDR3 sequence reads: CASSQFLDGGAFF. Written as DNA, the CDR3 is TGTGCCAGCAGCCAGTTCCTGGACGGGGGAGCTTTCTTT.